This T cell receptor beta chain was sequenced in a study of identical twins. Study-level findings and limits: Conclusions were drawn cross-sectionally by statistical analysis, without following the same donors.

The J segment lost 0 bases and the V segment lost 7 bases, leaving 5 bases of the junction unmatched. The CDR3 loop spans 14 amino acids. Unique molecular identifiers were present on the cDNA, and a universal primer site came from template switching. TCRdb ran MiXCR on the 5' RACE reads and lists one entry per CDR3 protein. The sample lists 450,000 to 650,000 distinct CDR3 sequences; approximately 14% were seen once. This clonotype appeared a few times. Antigen specificity is unknown. This same sample was also part of a study on yellow fever vaccine responses in identical twins. This second study says: Each twin's T cell response to the vaccine was reported to look partly convergent and partly personalized.

The sequence came from a woman between 18 and 30 years old in good health. The gene calls are TRBV12-3 or TRBV12-4 and TRBJ1-1, with 7 bases that match TRBD1. The specimen sequenced was CD4+ T cells sorted from blood. The CDR3 sequence is CASNPRGLNTEAFF. The CDR3 bases are TGTGCCAGCAACCCCAGGGGGTTGAACACTGAAGCTTTCTTT.